The entry below gives a single T cell receptor beta chain sequence along with its context. Read sequence stops 3 residues before the CDR3 end, and the germline J gene provides the missing end. This sample stems from a study of T cells in women clearing cervical HPV infection. Some clones are missing from TCRdb's copy, which holds only in-frame ones; the method was immunoSEQ multiplex PCR. The table lists 40,000 or so clones. Germline values: CDR1 ENHRY, CDR2 SYGVKD. The CDR3 runs to 16 residues. The J segment lost 5 bases and the V segment lost 0 bases, leaving 6 bases of the junction unmatched. MY09/MY11 PCR detected cervical HPV DNA; dot-blot assigned genotypes.

Sample: blood buffy coat. The receptor was derived from a woman aged 18 to 75 with a cervical HPV16 infection that either progressed to CIN3+ or cleared (not recorded which). The chain employs TRBV10-3 and TRBJ1-3; 8 bases match TRBD1. CDR3: CAISESSTGGRNTIYF. The covered CDR3 bases are TGTGCCATCAGTGAGTCGAGCACAGGGGGTAGAAACACC.